This passage covers 2 T cell receptor beta chains from one sample sequenced in a study of T cells in Graves' hyperthyroidism and ophthalmopathy. RNA transcripts provided the source from which TCR beta CDR3 regions were amplified. HTBI primers were employed in a first-round RT-PCR of the TCR CDR3. Using its own MiXCR run on the multiplex PCR reads, TCRdb lists one record per CDR3 protein. This table holds around 520,000 distinct CDR3 sequences, under 15% found once. Sequencing was carried out using blood. The receptors shown here come from a woman between 18 and 29 years old with Graves' hyperthyroidism.

This clonotype came up many times. This chain uses TRBV5-1 with TRBJ2-3; 9 bases are shared with TRBD2. This CDR3 region has 14 residues. The V segment lost 5 bases and the J segment 2 bases; nucleotides outside the gene matches: 3. Germline CDR1 and CDR2: SGHRS and YFSETQ. The CDR3 protein is CASSLAGNTDTQYF. The CDR3 DNA is TGCGCCAGCAGTCTAGCGGGAAACACAGATACGCAGTATTTT.

This clonotype was picked up a small number of times. The chain joins TRBV7-9 to TRBJ1-4, with 8 bases aligning to TRBD1. Germline V gene lookup returns CDR1 SEHNR and CDR2 FQNEAQ (reference sequence). The ends lost 8 bases at V and 7 bases at J; junction bases unmatched: 12. The CDR3 totals 15 residues. The CDR3 sequence: CASGQDRVLSEKLFF. DNA for the CDR3: TGTGCCAGCGGCCAGGACAGGGTTCTGAGTGAAAAACTGTTTTTT.